The rows below give T cell receptor beta chains drawn from one sample of a study of shared clonotypes between healthy human individuals. Generated by immunoSEQ multiplex PCR, the TCRdb table keeps only in-frame clones and is missing some. The sample yields approximately 2,000,000 clones, 80% to 95% seen once. The source material was naive CD4+ T cells from PBMCs. All receptors derive from a man aged 18 to 29 in good health. Some clones in this sample may be carry-over from other donors' samples. The CDR3 runs from the conserved cysteine through the conserved F or W. A D gene is named only where the DNA matches it firmly. Expanded clones get a size class; other rows say once, few or many, or leave the size out.

j_gene | d_gene | v_gene | abundance | CDR3aa | CDR3nt
TRBJ2-2 | . | TRBV7-3 | once | CASRLGSTSTGELFF | TGTGCCAGCCGTCTCGGGTCCACGAGCACCGGGGAGCTGTTTTTT
TRBJ1-5 | . | TRBV27 | . | CASSYSGARGLGNQPQHF | TGTGCCAGCAGCTATTCTGGGGCGCGGGGGTTAGGGAATCAGCCCCAGCATTTT
TRBJ1-2 | . | TRBV5-1 | . | CASSYGGGEVGYTF | TGCGCCAGCAGCTACGGCGGAGGGGAAGTAGGCTACACCTTC
TRBJ2-7 | TRBD2 | TRBV28 | . | CASRASTSGSMSSYEQYF | TGTGCCAGCAGAGCGTCTACTAGCGGGAGTATGAGCTCCTACGAGCAGTACTTC
TRBJ1-4 | TRBD1 | TRBV28 | . | CASSWTGGGEKLFF | TGTGCCAGCAGTTGGACAGGGGGCGGTGAAAAACTGTTTTTT
TRBJ2-7 | TRBD1 | TRBV29-1 | . | CSVERQGDEQYF | TGCAGCGTTGAACGGCAGGGGGACGAGCAGTACTTC
TRBJ1-3 | TRBD1 | TRBV5-1 | . | CASSTGVISGNTIYF | TGCGCCAGCAGCACAGGGGTCATCTCTGGAAACACCATATATTTT
TRBJ2-1 | . | TRBV9 | . | CASSVTPDPSYNEQFF | TGTGCCAGCAGCGTTACTCCCGATCCCTCCTACAATGAGCAGTTCTTC
TRBJ1-1 | TRBD1 | TRBV15 | few | CATSTDRRGAFF | TGTGCCACCAGCACGGACAGGAGGGGAGCTTTCTTT
TRBJ1-5 | . | TRBV23-1 | . | CASSQSFRPNQPQHF | TGCGCCAGCAGTCAATCTTTCAGGCCCAATCAGCCCCAGCATTTT
TRBJ1-5 | . | TRBV19 | . | CASSIGVHQPQHF | TGTGCCAGTAGCATAGGGGTGCATCAGCCCCAGCATTTT
TRBJ2-7 | . | TRBV7-3 | . | CASSPPWTLPYEQYF | TGTGCCAGCAGCCCGCCTTGGACACTGCCCTACGAGCAGTACTTC
TRBJ2-5 | . | TRBV5-1 | . | CASSQGTARETQYF | TGCGCCAGCAGCCAGGGGACGGCAAGAGAGACCCAGTACTTC
TRBJ2-1 | TRBD2 | TRBV9 | . | CASSVGSGTSNEQFF | TGTGCCAGCAGCGTAGGATCCGGGACTAGCAATGAGCAGTTCTTC
TRBJ2-5 | . | TRBV18 | . | CASSPVDPAAGTQYF | TGTGCCAGCTCACCCGTAGACCCGGCAGCGGGGACCCAGTACTTC
TRBJ2-2 | . | TRBV7-2 | . | CASSDRKTGTGELFF | TGTGCCAGCAGCGACCGCAAAACAGGCACCGGGGAGCTGTTTTTT
TRBJ2-7 | TRBD2 | TRBV2 | . | CASNPTGGPYEQYF | TGTGCCAGCAATCCGACGGGAGGCCCTTACGAGCAGTACTTC
TRBJ2-1 | TRBD2 | TRBV4-2 | few | CASSQDQTSGVYNEQFF | TGTGCCAGCAGCCAAGATCAGACTAGCGGGGTCTACAATGAGCAGTTCTTC
TRBJ2-3 | . | TRBV6-6 | . | CASSQTTDTQYF | TGTGCCAGCAGCCAGACGACAGATACGCAGTATTTT
TRBJ2-1 | TRBD1 | TRBV10-1 | . | CASSTGQGNYNEQFF | TGCGCCAGCAGTACTGGACAGGGAAACTACAATGAGCAGTTCTTC
TRBJ2-1 | . | TRBV28 | . | CASTHPTGVGEQFF | TGTGCCAGCACCCACCCCACCGGGGTCGGTGAGCAGTTCTTC
TRBJ2-3 | TRBD2 | TRBV7-3 | . | CASSLGTSGDTQYF | TGTGCCAGCAGCCTCGGGACTAGCGGGGATACGCAGTATTTT
TRBJ1-1 | . | TRBV7-2 | . | CASSPRKGRLNTEAFF | TGTGCCAGCAGCCCCCGAAAGGGACGGTTGAACACTGAAGCTTTCTTT
TRBJ1-3 | TRBD1 | TRBV6-5 | . | CASSSRTGTGNTIYF | TGTGCCAGCAGTTCTCGGACAGGGACTGGAAACACCATATATTTT
TRBJ2-5 | TRBD2 | TRBV7-3 | . | CATRRSSGAPYQETQYF | TGTGCCACCCGTAGGTCCAGCGGGGCCCCGTACCAAGAGACCCAGTACTTC
TRBJ1-5 | . | TRBV4-1 | . | CASSQVPRGNQPQHF | TGCGCCAGCAGCCAAGTCCCAAGGGGCAATCAGCCCCAGCATTTT
TRBJ2-2 | TRBD1 | TRBV5-6 | . | CASSRRTGLLTGELFF | TGTGCCAGCAGCCGACGGACAGGGCTTCTCACCGGGGAGCTGTTTTTT
TRBJ1-5 | . | TRBV5-1 | few | CASSLGGYSNQPQHF | TGCGCCAGCAGCCTGGGGGGGTATAGCAATCAGCCCCAGCATTTT
TRBJ2-1 | . | TRBV19 | . | CASSDGGLSYNEQFF | TGTGCCAGTAGTGATGGGGGTCTTTCCTACAATGAGCAGTTCTTC
TRBJ2-7 | . | TRBV27 | . | CASSLTRGEQYF | TGTGCCAGCAGTTTAACGAGGGGCGAGCAGTACTTC
TRBJ1-4 | TRBD1 | TRBV28 | . | CASSLHGTATNEKLFF | TGTGCCAGCAGTTTACATGGGACAGCAACTAATGAAAAACTGTTTTTT
TRBJ2-1 | . | TRBV29-1 | once | CSVGTGPPYNEQFF | TGCAGCGTGGGAACAGGGCCCCCCTACAATGAGCAGTTCTTC
TRBJ2-2 | . | TRBV5-1 | . | CASSLLQANTGELFF | TGCGCCAGCAGCTTGTTACAGGCGAACACCGGGGAGCTGTTTTTT
TRBJ2-2 | . | TRBV5-4 | . | CASSLVASGTGELFF | TGTGCCAGCAGCTTGGTCGCATCGGGCACCGGGGAGCTGTTTTTT
TRBJ1-2 | . | TRBV2 | . | CASSESQYGYTF | TGTGCCAGCAGTGAAAGTCAATATGGCTACACCTTC
TRBJ1-5 | . | TRBV10-2 | . | CATGRPQHF | TGCGCCACCGGACGGCCCCAGCATTTT
TRBJ2-1 | TRBD2 | TRBV6-5 | once | CASSWTGTSVYNEQFF | TGTGCCAGCAGTTGGACCGGGACTAGCGTCTACAATGAGCAGTTCTTC
TRBJ2-7 | TRBD1 | TRBV5-1 | . | CASSLATGGSYEQYF | TGCGCCAGCAGCTTGGCCACAGGGGGTTCCTACGAGCAGTACTTC
TRBJ1-1 | . | TRBV29-1 | . | CSVDYKGFFASSEAFF | TGCAGCGTTGACTATAAGGGTTTCTTTGCCTCCTCTGAAGCTTTCTTT
TRBJ2-1 | TRBD2 | TRBV11-2 | . | CASSLAFGTSGNNEQFF | TGTGCCAGCAGCTTAGCCTTTGGGACTAGCGGGAACAATGAGCAGTTCTTC
TRBJ1-1 | TRBD1 | TRBV27 | few | CASSKDRDLTEAFF | TGTGCCAGCAGTAAAGACAGGGACCTCACTGAAGCTTTCTTT
TRBJ2-2 | . | TRBV28 | . | CASSLAGGELFF | TGTGCCAGCAGTTTAGCGGGAGGGGAGCTGTTTTTT
TRBJ1-3 | . | TRBV4-2 | . | CASSQDLGTGTSIYF | TGTGCCAGCAGCCAAGATTTGGGTACGGGTACAAGCATATATTTT
TRBJ2-3 | . | TRBV28 | . | CASSFLGDTQYF | TGTGCCAGCAGTTTTCTTGGGGATACGCAGTATTTT
TRBJ2-2 | TRBD1 | TRBV9 | . | CASSAQTGGLVGELFF | TGTGCCAGCAGCGCACAGACAGGGGGTTTAGTCGGGGAGCTGTTTTTT
TRBJ2-7 | . | TRBV2 | . | CASSGSYEQYF | TGTGCCAGCAGTGGCAGCTACGAGCAGTACTTC
TRBJ2-1 | TRBD1 | TRBV25-1 | . | CASIQGQGINEQFF | TGTGCCAGCATTCAAGGACAGGGCATCAATGAGCAGTTCTTC
TRBJ2-1 | TRBD1 | TRBV5-1 | . | CASSLHRGSSYNEQFF | TGCGCCAGCAGCCTCCACAGGGGCAGCTCCTACAATGAGCAGTTCTTC
TRBJ2-1 | . | TRBV29-1 | . | CSVEDGTASSYNEQFF | TGCAGCGTTGAAGATGGGACCGCGTCCTCCTACAATGAGCAGTTCTTC
TRBJ2-3 | . | TRBV9 | few | CASSGPDFSTDTQYF | TGTGCCAGCAGCGGACCGGACTTTTCCACAGATACGCAGTATTTT